The rows below give T cell receptor beta chains drawn from one sample of a study of CXCR3-negative and CXCR3-positive naive CD8 T cells. Reanalyzing the 5' RACE reads, TCRdb keeps one entry per CDR3 protein, without DNA. This sample's table has approximately 83,000 distinct CDR3 sequences. Specimen: naive CXCR3- CD8+ T cells from blood. Receptors were obtained from a human donor in good health. Some clones in this sample may be carry-over from other donors' samples. The CDR3 runs from the conserved cysteine through the conserved F or W. Fields, in order: J gene, V gene, CDR3 protein.

TRBJ2-1 | TRBV28 | CASSFSGTSQAYNEQFF
TRBJ2-6 | TRBV29-1 | CSVHSGANVLTF
TRBJ2-1 | TRBV7-9 | CASSWSTGQFF
TRBJ2-7 | TRBV14 | CASSPWDRETYEQYF
TRBJ2-6 | TRBV6-2/TRBV6-3 | CASSKEGSGANVLTF
TRBJ2-3 | TRBV20-1 | CSARDHTPSGETDTQYF
TRBJ1-2 | TRBV29-1 | CSVVGSYGESENGYTF
TRBJ1-1 | TRBV12-5 | CATELDEAIEAFF
TRBJ2-3 | TRBV24-1 | CATSDFNADTQYF
TRBJ1-2 | TRBV18 | CASSLGRTFDGYTF
TRBJ2-7 | TRBV27 | CASSPDLRHLQYF
TRBJ2-4 | TRBV20-1 | CSARDANIQYF
TRBJ1-1 | TRBV4-1 | CASSQDGTRNTEAFF
TRBJ1-5 | TRBV5-6 | CASSRPIMHQPQHF
TRBJ1-1 | TRBV25-1 | CASSEYKATEAFF
TRBJ2-1 | TRBV28 | CATHGTYNEPFF
TRBJ1-2 | TRBV6-2/TRBV6-3 | CASSYQQGANYGYTF
TRBJ2-1 | TRBV2 | CASSDFPGGYNEQFF
TRBJ2-7 | TRBV18 | CASSPPVLHGDEQYF
TRBJ1-1 | TRBV30 | CAWSSGALGDTEAFF
TRBJ2-5 | TRBV20-1 | CSARDMLAGETQYF
TRBJ2-1 | TRBV11-2 | CASTQIGNEQFF
TRBJ1-5 | TRBV28 | CASWGQGAWQPQHF
TRBJ2-2 | TRBV4-3 | CASSQGQGGTGELFF
TRBJ1-1 | TRBV5-1 | CASSLAYIGTEAFF
TRBJ1-1 | TRBV5-1 | CASSFKGSWVTEAFF
TRBJ2-7 | TRBV29-1 | CSVVGGVSSYEQYF
TRBJ2-5 | TRBV24-1 | CATSDWPSGVQETQYF
TRBJ2-2 | TRBV5-5 | CASSFPGQGNTGELFF
TRBJ2-2 | TRBV28 | CASRGLAGTGELFF
TRBJ2-5 | TRBV7-9 | CASSLATEIETQYF
TRBJ2-2 | TRBV27 | CARRRKGKSNTGELFF
TRBJ2-1 | TRBV14 | CASSQDFPTNEQFF
TRBJ2-7 | TRBV4-1 | CASSQVAGTGGSYEQYF
TRBJ1-1 | TRBV20-1 | CSARGGGSTEAFF
TRBJ2-1 | TRBV29-1 | CSAEGQGPNEQFF
TRBJ2-7 | TRBV4-1 | CASSQDGGGFYEQYF
TRBJ2-3 | TRBV28 | CASTAAYSTDTQYF